This is a list of T cell receptor beta chains from one sample in a study of T-cell reconstitution after alpha-beta-depleted transplantation in children. MiXCR was run by TCRdb on the PCR reads, yielding one entry per CDR3 protein. The sample lists some 490,000 distinct CDR3 sequences, under 15% seen once, with approximately 5.4% in the top ten. This sample comprised PBMCs from the stem cell graft donor, obtained from the stem cell graft. The receptors derive from a human donor who donated a stem cell graft to a child with combined immunodeficiency. CDR3s include the opening cysteine and the closing phenylalanine or tryptophan. Each record gives: clone size, V gene, J gene, D gene, CDR3 protein, CDR3 DNA. D genes are given only for firm matches. Size is stated for part of the rows, as once, few or many counts, or as a class when the clone is expanded.

clone_size: -
v_call: TRBV12-3/TRBV12-4
j_call: TRBJ2-4
d_call: -
cdr3_aa: CASSFAVAGKNIQYF
cdr3_nt: TGTGCCAGCAGTTTTGCGGTCGCAGGCAAAAACATTCAGTACTTC

clone_size: many
v_call: TRBV7-9
j_call: TRBJ2-7
d_call: -
cdr3_aa: CASSPTGSEQYF
cdr3_nt: TGTGCCAGCAGCCCAACAGGTTCTGAGCAGTACTTC

clone_size: -
v_call: TRBV20-1
j_call: TRBJ2-1
d_call: TRBD2
cdr3_aa: CSARVPSGGDYNEQFF
cdr3_nt: TGCAGTGCTAGAGTCCCCAGCGGGGGGGACTACAATGAGCAGTTCTTC

clone_size: many
v_call: TRBV5-1
j_call: TRBJ2-3
d_call: TRBD2
cdr3_aa: CASSPLTSGDTDTQYF
cdr3_nt: TGCGCCAGCAGCCCCTTGACTAGCGGGGACACAGATACGCAGTATTTT

clone_size: many
v_call: TRBV28
j_call: TRBJ2-4
d_call: TRBD2
cdr3_aa: CASSLLLAGDIQYF
cdr3_nt: TGTGCCAGCAGTTTATTGCTAGCGGGGGACATTCAGTACTTC

clone_size: few
v_call: TRBV4-3
j_call: TRBJ2-1
d_call: -
cdr3_aa: CASSPALWVVSNEQFF
cdr3_nt: TGCGCCAGCAGCCCCGCCCTTTGGGTGGTTTCGAATGAGCAGTTCTTC

clone_size: many
v_call: TRBV12-3/TRBV12-4
j_call: TRBJ1-1
d_call: -
cdr3_aa: CASSLKNTEAFF
cdr3_nt: TGTGCCAGCAGTTTAAAGAACACTGAAGCTTTCTTT

clone_size: few
v_call: TRBV12-3/TRBV12-4
j_call: TRBJ1-1
d_call: TRBD1
cdr3_aa: CASRLTGGGTEAFF
cdr3_nt: TGTGCCAGCAGGCTCACAGGGGGCGGCACTGAAGCTTTCTTT

clone_size: many
v_call: TRBV5-5
j_call: TRBJ2-5
d_call: TRBD1
cdr3_aa: CASSLVGTGPAETQYF
cdr3_nt: TGTGCCAGCAGCTTGGTAGGGACAGGGCCCGCAGAGACCCAGTACTTC

clone_size: -
v_call: TRBV7-9
j_call: TRBJ2-5
d_call: -
cdr3_aa: CASSLGHSAGLETQYF
cdr3_nt: TGTGCCAGCAGCTTAGGTCATTCGGCAGGGCTAGAGACCCAGTACTTC

clone_size: -
v_call: TRBV6-4
j_call: TRBJ1-5
d_call: -
cdr3_aa: CASRVGQPQHF
cdr3_nt: TGTGCCAGCAGGGTTGGTCAGCCCCAGCATTTT

clone_size: few
v_call: TRBV6-2/TRBV6-3
j_call: TRBJ1-1
d_call: TRBD1
cdr3_aa: CASSYPPGQGPDTEAFF
cdr3_nt: TGTGCCAGCAGTTACCCCCCGGGACAGGGGCCCGACACTGAAGCTTTCTTT

clone_size: many
v_call: TRBV4-3
j_call: TRBJ2-7
d_call: -
cdr3_aa: CASSQQGTVAYEQYF
cdr3_nt: TGCGCCAGCAGCCAACAGGGGACGGTCGCCTACGAGCAGTACTTC

clone_size: few
v_call: TRBV6-2/TRBV6-3
j_call: TRBJ2-7
d_call: -
cdr3_aa: CASSYGLAYEQYF
cdr3_nt: TGTGCCAGCAGTTACGGTCTAGCGTACGAGCAGTACTTC

clone_size: many
v_call: TRBV5-6
j_call: TRBJ2-1
d_call: TRBD2
cdr3_aa: CASSISSGGFDEQFF
cdr3_nt: TGTGCCAGCAGCATCTCTAGCGGGGGATTCGATGAGCAGTTCTTC

clone_size: many
v_call: TRBV12-3/TRBV12-4
j_call: TRBJ2-2
d_call: -
cdr3_aa: CASTNTGELFF
cdr3_nt: TGTGCCAGCACCAACACCGGGGAGCTGTTTTTT

clone_size: -
v_call: TRBV12-3/TRBV12-4
j_call: TRBJ2-2
d_call: -
cdr3_aa: CASRQLTGLNTGELFF
cdr3_nt: TGTGCCAGCCGACAATTGACAGGACTGAACACCGGGGAGCTGTTTTTT

clone_size: few
v_call: TRBV12-3/TRBV12-4
j_call: TRBJ2-7
d_call: TRBD1
cdr3_aa: CASRLPGTGSYEQYF
cdr3_nt: TGTGCCAGCAGGCTCCCCGGGACAGGCTCCTACGAGCAGTACTTC

clone_size: few
v_call: TRBV3-1
j_call: TRBJ2-1
d_call: TRBD2
cdr3_aa: CASSQGGREGGYEQFF
cdr3_nt: TGTGCCAGCAGCCAAGGGGGGCGGGAGGGGGGTTATGAGCAGTTCTTC

clone_size: -
v_call: TRBV29-1
j_call: TRBJ2-7
d_call: TRBD2
cdr3_aa: CSVLTSGTYEQYF
cdr3_nt: TGCAGCGTACTTACTAGCGGAACCTACGAGCAGTACTTC

clone_size: many
v_call: TRBV7-7
j_call: TRBJ2-5
d_call: -
cdr3_aa: CASSPNRDQETQYF
cdr3_nt: TGTGCTAGCAGCCCAAACCGGGACCAAGAGACCCAGTACTTC

clone_size: many
v_call: TRBV10-2
j_call: TRBJ2-1
d_call: -
cdr3_aa: CASSESSGEQFF
cdr3_nt: TGCGCCAGCAGTGAGTCGTCCGGAGAGCAGTTCTTC

clone_size: many
v_call: TRBV9
j_call: TRBJ2-7
d_call: -
cdr3_aa: CASSGDGYEQYF
cdr3_nt: TGTGCCAGCAGCGGGGACGGCTACGAGCAGTACTTC

clone_size: many
v_call: TRBV9
j_call: TRBJ2-5
d_call: TRBD1
cdr3_aa: CASSPPDREETQYF
cdr3_nt: TGTGCCAGCAGCCCGCCGGACAGGGAAGAGACCCAGTACTTC

clone_size: few
v_call: TRBV20-1
j_call: TRBJ2-7
d_call: -
cdr3_aa: CSAGGVWGFYEQYF
cdr3_nt: TGCAGTGCCGGAGGAGTTTGGGGATTCTACGAGCAGTACTTC

clone_size: few
v_call: TRBV9
j_call: TRBJ2-1
d_call: TRBD2
cdr3_aa: CASSVGGRAHEQFF
cdr3_nt: TGTGCCAGCAGCGTCGGCGGGAGGGCGCATGAGCAGTTCTTC

clone_size: many
v_call: TRBV20-1
j_call: TRBJ2-5
d_call: TRBD2
cdr3_aa: CSARGTSGGFQETQYF
cdr3_nt: TGCAGTGCTAGAGGGACTAGCGGGGGTTTCCAAGAGACCCAGTACTTC

clone_size: many
v_call: TRBV29-1
j_call: TRBJ2-7
d_call: -
cdr3_aa: CSVEDPGPSYEQYF
cdr3_nt: TGCAGCGTTGAAGATCCGGGGCCCTCCTACGAGCAGTACTTC

clone_size: -
v_call: TRBV12-3/TRBV12-4
j_call: TRBJ1-3
d_call: TRBD1
cdr3_aa: CASRPGQTNTIYF
cdr3_nt: TGTGCCAGCAGGCCGGGACAGACAAACACCATATATTTT

clone_size: few
v_call: TRBV27
j_call: TRBJ1-2
d_call: TRBD1
cdr3_aa: CASSLGLTGNYGYTF
cdr3_nt: TGTGCCAGCAGTTTGGGGCTGACAGGGAACTATGGCTACACCTTC

clone_size: -
v_call: TRBV20-1
j_call: TRBJ1-6
d_call: -
cdr3_aa: CSARRRTDSPLHF
cdr3_nt: TGCAGTGCTAGACGCAGGACGGATTCACCCCTCCACTTT

clone_size: few
v_call: TRBV27
j_call: TRBJ2-1
d_call: -
cdr3_aa: CATPDGYNEQFF
cdr3_nt: TGTGCCACCCCTGACGGGTACAATGAGCAGTTCTTC

clone_size: few
v_call: TRBV9
j_call: TRBJ2-7
d_call: -
cdr3_aa: CASSLKGGSYEQYF
cdr3_nt: TGTGCCAGCAGCTTGAAAGGGGGCTCCTACGAGCAGTACTTC

clone_size: few
v_call: TRBV3-1
j_call: TRBJ2-2
d_call: -
cdr3_aa: CASSQGQPTGELFF
cdr3_nt: TGTGCCAGCAGCCAAGGGCAGCCCACCGGGGAGCTGTTTTTT

clone_size: many
v_call: TRBV12-3/TRBV12-4
j_call: TRBJ1-3
d_call: -
cdr3_aa: CASGDGSSGNTIYF
cdr3_nt: TGTGCCAGCGGTGACGGCAGCTCTGGAAACACCATATATTTT

clone_size: many
v_call: TRBV12-3/TRBV12-4
j_call: TRBJ2-5
d_call: -
cdr3_aa: CASSFGLNQETQYF
cdr3_nt: TGTGCCAGCAGTTTTGGGCTTAACCAAGAGACCCAGTACTTC

clone_size: few
v_call: TRBV6-5
j_call: TRBJ2-1
d_call: TRBD2
cdr3_aa: CASTGGLYYNEQFF
cdr3_nt: TGTGCCAGCACGGGGGGGCTGTACTACAATGAGCAGTTCTTC

clone_size: -
v_call: TRBV7-8
j_call: TRBJ2-7
d_call: -
cdr3_aa: CASSKGPLVSYEQYF
cdr3_nt: TGTGCCAGCAGCAAGGGACCACTCGTCTCCTACGAGCAGTACTTC

clone_size: few
v_call: TRBV7-2
j_call: TRBJ2-3
d_call: TRBD2
cdr3_aa: CASSLAPRTSGADTQYF
cdr3_nt: TGTGCCAGCAGCTTAGCCCCCAGGACTAGCGGGGCGGATACGCAGTATTTT

clone_size: few
v_call: TRBV11-2
j_call: TRBJ2-2
d_call: -
cdr3_aa: CASSDLAIELFF
cdr3_nt: TGTGCCAGCAGCGATCTAGCGATTGAGCTGTTTTTT

clone_size: -
v_call: TRBV4-3
j_call: TRBJ2-7
d_call: TRBD1
cdr3_aa: CASSQPGQVQYF
cdr3_nt: TGCGCCAGCAGCCAACCGGGACAGGTTCAGTACTTC

clone_size: -
v_call: TRBV10-3
j_call: TRBJ2-1
d_call: TRBD2
cdr3_aa: CATTPRGAGGDEEQFF
cdr3_nt: TGTGCCACGACCCCGAGGGGGGCGGGAGGGGACGAAGAGCAGTTCTTC

clone_size: many
v_call: TRBV6-5
j_call: TRBJ2-1
d_call: -
cdr3_aa: CASSYSVYLDNEQFF
cdr3_nt: TGTGCCAGCAGTTACTCGGTATACCTTGACAATGAGCAGTTCTTC

clone_size: many
v_call: TRBV12-3/TRBV12-4
j_call: TRBJ2-5
d_call: TRBD2
cdr3_aa: CASKLLAGVRETQYF
cdr3_nt: TGTGCCAGCAAATTACTAGCGGGGGTAAGAGAGACCCAGTACTTC

clone_size: -
v_call: TRBV2
j_call: TRBJ2-1
d_call: TRBD2
cdr3_aa: CASSDRLAQRGGLNEQFF
cdr3_nt: TGTGCCAGCAGTGATAGACTGGCTCAGCGGGGGGGCCTGAATGAGCAGTTCTTC

clone_size: many
v_call: TRBV4-3
j_call: TRBJ2-7
d_call: TRBD2
cdr3_aa: CASSQGEGNEQYF
cdr3_nt: TGCGCCAGCAGCCAAGGGGAGGGCAACGAGCAGTACTTC

clone_size: many
v_call: TRBV7-9
j_call: TRBJ2-5
d_call: -
cdr3_aa: CASSPLGQETQYF
cdr3_nt: TGTGCCAGCAGCCCACTGGGCCAAGAGACCCAGTACTTC

clone_size: -
v_call: TRBV4-3
j_call: TRBJ2-1
d_call: -
cdr3_aa: CASSQEEGVGGNEQFF
cdr3_nt: TGCGCCAGCAGCCAAGAGGAGGGAGTGGGTGGCAATGAGCAGTTCTTC

clone_size: many
v_call: TRBV12-3/TRBV12-4
j_call: TRBJ2-5
d_call: -
cdr3_aa: CASTQGQSGTQYF
cdr3_nt: TGTGCCAGCACCCAAGGACAGTCAGGGACCCAGTACTTC

clone_size: few
v_call: TRBV6-2/TRBV6-3
j_call: TRBJ2-2
d_call: -
cdr3_aa: CASSYSPGAAGELFF
cdr3_nt: TGTGCCAGCAGTTACTCACCCGGGGCGGCCGGGGAGCTGTTTTTT

clone_size: many
v_call: TRBV10-3
j_call: TRBJ2-7
d_call: TRBD2
cdr3_aa: CAISPAGTSASYEQYF
cdr3_nt: TGTGCCATCAGTCCTGCCGGGACTAGCGCCTCCTACGAGCAGTACTTC

clone_size: -
v_call: TRBV11-1
j_call: TRBJ2-2
d_call: TRBD1
cdr3_aa: CASSSRDRAIPGELFF
cdr3_nt: TGTGCCAGCAGTTCCCGGGACAGGGCCATTCCCGGGGAGCTGTTTTTT

clone_size: -
v_call: TRBV12-3/TRBV12-4
j_call: TRBJ2-1
d_call: TRBD2
cdr3_aa: CASSLGLQYNEQFF
cdr3_nt: TGTGCCAGCAGCCTGGGACTACAATACAATGAGCAGTTCTTC